These T cell receptor beta chains were read from a single sample in a study of cytomegalovirus exposure and HLA in healthy donors. Measured with immunoSEQ multiplex PCR; TCRdb has only the in-frame clones, and not every one. The sample includes 100,000 to 150,000 clones, around three quarters of them seen just once. Sequenced material: PBMCs. All receptors come from a woman aged 60 to 75 in good health and CMV-seropositive. CDR3s include the opening cysteine and the closing phenylalanine or tryptophan. The order of the fields is J gene, V gene, D gene, clone size, CDR3 protein, CDR3 DNA. D genes are given only for firm matches. Where a row states a size, it is once, few, many or the class of an expanded clone; other rows omit it.

>TRBJ2-3|TRBV27|TRBD1|few
CASSLSGTGRLEQYF
TGTGCCAGCAGTTTAAGTGGGACAGGGAGGTTGGAGCAGTATTTT
>TRBJ1-2|TRBV2|TRBD1|-
CASSSSGTANYGYTF
TGTGCCAGCAGTTCATCCGGGACAGCCAACTATGGCTACACCTTC
>TRBJ1-4|TRBV19|-|-
CASSRWAQANEKLFF
TGTGCCAGTAGTAGGTGGGCCCAGGCTAATGAAAAACTGTTTTTT
>TRBJ2-5|TRBV7-3|-|-
CASSFGYQETQYF
TGTGCCAGCAGCTTTGGCTACCAAGAGACCCAGTACTTC
>TRBJ2-6|TRBV19|-|-
CASSLGWGANVLTF
TGTGCCAGTAGTTTGGGCTGGGGGGCCAACGTCCTGACTTTC
>TRBJ1-5|TRBV6-5|-|-
CATASPGVDQPQHF
TGTGCCACAGCAAGTCCAGGGGTGGATCAGCCCCAGCATTTT
>TRBJ2-5|TRBV4-1|TRBD2|few
CASSRLAGGETQYF
TGCGCCAGCAGCCGACTAGCGGGGGGCGAGACCCAGTACTTC
>TRBJ2-5|TRBV5-1|TRBD1|-
CASSSGQEETQYF
TGCGCCAGCAGCTCAGGACAGGAAGAGACCCAGTACTTC
>TRBJ2-7|TRBV18|TRBD1|-
CASSPGTGSEQYF
TGTGCCAGCTCACCCGGGACAGGTAGCGAGCAGTACTTC
>TRBJ2-7|TRBV6-5|-|-
CASSYVPGENEQYF
TGTGCCAGCAGTTACGTTCCAGGGGAAAACGAGCAGTACTTC
>TRBJ2-3|TRBV4-1|TRBD2|-
CASSRLGLATDTQYF
TGCGCCAGCAGCCGGCTCGGACTAGCCACAGATACGCAGTATTTT